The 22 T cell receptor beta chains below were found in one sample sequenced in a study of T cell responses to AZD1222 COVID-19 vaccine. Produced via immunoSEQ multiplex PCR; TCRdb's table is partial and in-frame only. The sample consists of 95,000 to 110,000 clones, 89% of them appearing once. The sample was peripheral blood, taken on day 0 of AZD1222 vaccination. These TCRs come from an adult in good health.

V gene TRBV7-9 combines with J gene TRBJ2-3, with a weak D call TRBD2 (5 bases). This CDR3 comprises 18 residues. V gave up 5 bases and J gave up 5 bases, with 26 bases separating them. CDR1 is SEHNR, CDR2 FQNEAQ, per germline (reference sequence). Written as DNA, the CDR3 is TGTGCCAGCAGCGCCCCCCCTACTAGTGCGCGCACACGAGATACGCAGTATTTT. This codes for CASSAPPTSARTRDTQYF.

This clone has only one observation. The CDR3 loop is CAISTSGIRNEQYF. The DNA of the CDR3 is TGTGCCATCAGTACTTCAGGGATTCGGAACGAGCAGTACTTC. V and J are TRBV10-3 and TRBJ2-7; tentatively, D is TRBD1 (5 bases). The CDR3 spans 14 residues. Per the germline V gene, CDR1 is ENHRY and CDR2 is SYGVKD. Trimming removed 5 bases at V and 5 bases at J, with 16 bases between.

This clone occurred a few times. In DNA form, the CDR3 reads TGCGCCAGCAGCTTGGTGACAGGGCCCACCGGGGAGCTGTTTTTT. This sequence encodes CASSLVTGPTGELFF. The V gene is TRBV5-1, the J gene TRBJ2-2, with 7 bases identical to TRBD1. The CDR3 contains 15 residues. CDR1 and CDR2 (germline): SGHRS, YFSETQ. J was trimmed by 4 bases and V by 0 bases; bases with no gene match: 3.

In DNA, the CDR3 is TGTGCCAGCAGCTTAAGCCGTGACTCCGGGGGGATTAATACCGGGGAGCTGTTTTTT. It specifies CASSLSRDSGGINTGELFF. The rearrangement joins TRBV7-3 to TRBJ2-2, with TRBD2 identical over 7 bases. This CDR3 contains 19 residues. Germline values: CDR1 SGHTA, CDR2 FQGTGA. The V and J ends lost 1 base and 5 bases, in that order; junction bases with no gene match: 16.

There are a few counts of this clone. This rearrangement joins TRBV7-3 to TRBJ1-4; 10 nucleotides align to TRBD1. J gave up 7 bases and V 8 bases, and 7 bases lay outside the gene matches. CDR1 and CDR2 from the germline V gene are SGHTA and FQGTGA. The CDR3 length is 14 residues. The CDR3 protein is CASRRTGGFEKLFF. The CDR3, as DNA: TGTGCCAGCCGGAGGACAGGGGGGTTTGAAAAACTGTTTTTT.

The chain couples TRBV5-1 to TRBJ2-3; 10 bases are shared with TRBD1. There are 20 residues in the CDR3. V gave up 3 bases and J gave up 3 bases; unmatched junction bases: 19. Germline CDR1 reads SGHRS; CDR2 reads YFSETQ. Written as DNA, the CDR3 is TGCGCCAGCAGCTGGGGATGGGGCTTGACAGGGGGCAAGAGGACAGATACGCAGTATTTT. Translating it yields CASSWGWGLTGGKRTDTQYF.

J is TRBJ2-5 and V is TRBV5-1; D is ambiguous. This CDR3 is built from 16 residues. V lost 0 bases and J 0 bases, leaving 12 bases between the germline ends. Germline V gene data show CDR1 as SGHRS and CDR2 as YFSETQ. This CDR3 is CASSLVPGVYQETQYF. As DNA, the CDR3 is TGCGCCAGCAGCTTGGTTCCAGGAGTGTACCAAGAGACCCAGTACTTC.

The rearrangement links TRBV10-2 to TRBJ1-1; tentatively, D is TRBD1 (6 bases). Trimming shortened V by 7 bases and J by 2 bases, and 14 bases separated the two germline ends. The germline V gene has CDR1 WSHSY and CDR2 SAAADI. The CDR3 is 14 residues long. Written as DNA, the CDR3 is TGCGCCAGCATTCAGGACAGCCCCAACACTGAAGCTTTCTTT. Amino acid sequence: CASIQDSPNTEAFF.

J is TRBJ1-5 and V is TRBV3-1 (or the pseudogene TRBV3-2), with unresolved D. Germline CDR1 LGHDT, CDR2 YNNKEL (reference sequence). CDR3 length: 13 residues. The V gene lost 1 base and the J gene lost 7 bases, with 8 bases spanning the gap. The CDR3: CASSQVGQQPQHF. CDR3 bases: TGTGCCAGCAGCCAAGTAGGGCAACAGCCCCAGCATTTT.

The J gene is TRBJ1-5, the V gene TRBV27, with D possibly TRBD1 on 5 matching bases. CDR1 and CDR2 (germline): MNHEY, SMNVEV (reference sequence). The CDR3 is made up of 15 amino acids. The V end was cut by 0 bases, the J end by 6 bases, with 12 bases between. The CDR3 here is CASSLSGGAGQPQHF. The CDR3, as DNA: TGTGCCAGCAGTTTATCGGGGGGTGCTGGTCAGCCCCAGCATTTT.

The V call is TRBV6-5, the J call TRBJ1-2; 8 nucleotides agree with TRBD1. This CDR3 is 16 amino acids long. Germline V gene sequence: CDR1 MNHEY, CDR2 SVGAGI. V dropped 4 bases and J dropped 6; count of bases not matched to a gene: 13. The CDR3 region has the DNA TGTGCCAGCAGTTCAACTGACAGGGGCGGCTGGAATGGCTACACCTTC. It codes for CASSSTDRGGWNGYTF.

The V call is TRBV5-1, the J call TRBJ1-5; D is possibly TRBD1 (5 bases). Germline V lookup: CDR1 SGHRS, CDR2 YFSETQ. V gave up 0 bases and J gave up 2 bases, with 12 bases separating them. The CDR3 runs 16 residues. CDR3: CASSLAGGGGNQPQHF. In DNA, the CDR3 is TGCGCCAGCAGCTTGGCGGGGGGAGGGGGCAATCAGCCCCAGCATTTT.

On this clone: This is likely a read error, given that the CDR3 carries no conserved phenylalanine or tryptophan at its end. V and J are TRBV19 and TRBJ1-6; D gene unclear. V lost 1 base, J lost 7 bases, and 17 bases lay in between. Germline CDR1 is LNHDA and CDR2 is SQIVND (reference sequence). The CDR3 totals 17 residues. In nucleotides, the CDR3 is TGTGCCAGTAGTATAGGTGTTCTCAAGGGCCCCAATTCACCCCTCCACCTT. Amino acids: CASSIGVLKGPNSPLHL.

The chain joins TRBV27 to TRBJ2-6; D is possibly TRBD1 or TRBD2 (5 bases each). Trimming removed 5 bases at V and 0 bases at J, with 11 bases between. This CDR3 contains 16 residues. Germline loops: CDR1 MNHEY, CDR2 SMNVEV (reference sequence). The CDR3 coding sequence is TGTGCCAGCAGTCCAACCGGGACCTCTGGGGCCAACGTCCTGACTTTC. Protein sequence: CASSPTGTSGANVLTF.

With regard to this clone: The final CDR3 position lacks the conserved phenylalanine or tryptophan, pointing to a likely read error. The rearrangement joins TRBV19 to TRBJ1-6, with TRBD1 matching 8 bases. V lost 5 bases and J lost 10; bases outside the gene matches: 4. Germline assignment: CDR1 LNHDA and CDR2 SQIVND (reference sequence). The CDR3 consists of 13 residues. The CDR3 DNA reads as TGTGCCAGTAGTGCGGACAGGGAGTCACCCCTCCACCTT. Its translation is CASSADRESPLHL.

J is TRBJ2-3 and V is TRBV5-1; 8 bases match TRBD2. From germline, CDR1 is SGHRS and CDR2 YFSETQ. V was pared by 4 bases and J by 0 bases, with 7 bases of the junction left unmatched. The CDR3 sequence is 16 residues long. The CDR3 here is CASSPGLEESTDTQYF. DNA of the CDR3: TGCGCCAGCAGCCCGGGACTAGAGGAAAGCACAGATACGCAGTATTTT.

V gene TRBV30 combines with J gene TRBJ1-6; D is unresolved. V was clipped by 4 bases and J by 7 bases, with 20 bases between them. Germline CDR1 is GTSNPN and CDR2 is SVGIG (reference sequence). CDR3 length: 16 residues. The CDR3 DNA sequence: TGTGCCTGGATCCAACTTGATGGAAAGGGAAATTCACCCCTCCACTTT. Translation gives CAWIQLDGKGNSPLHF. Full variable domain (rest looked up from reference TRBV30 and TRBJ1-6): SQTIHQWPATLVQPVGSPLSLECTVEGTSNPNLYWYRQAAGRGLQLLFYSVGIGQISSEVPQNLSASRPQDRQFILSSKKLLLSDSGFYLCAWIQLDGKGNSPLHFGNGTRLTVT.

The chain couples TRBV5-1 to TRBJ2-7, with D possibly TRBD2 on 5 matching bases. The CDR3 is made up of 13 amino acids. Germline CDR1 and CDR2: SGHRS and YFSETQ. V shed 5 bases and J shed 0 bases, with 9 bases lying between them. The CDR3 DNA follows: TGCGCCAGCAGTACGGGATACTCCTACGAGCAGTACTTC. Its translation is CASSTGYSYEQYF.

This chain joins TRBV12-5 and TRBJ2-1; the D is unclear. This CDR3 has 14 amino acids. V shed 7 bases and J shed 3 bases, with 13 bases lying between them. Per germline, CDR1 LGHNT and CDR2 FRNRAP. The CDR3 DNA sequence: TGTGCTAGTGTCCACCCCTCGAGCTACAATGAGCAGTTCTTC. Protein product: CASVHPSSYNEQFF.

This chain's CDR3 is CASTRQGAFSGNTIYF. The CDR3 nucleotides are TGTGCCAGCACGCGGCAGGGGGCATTTAGTGGAAACACCATATATTTT. This chain connects TRBV9 to TRBJ1-3; TRBD1 matches 8 bases. The CDR3 extends over 16 amino acids. Germline trimming cut 6 bases from V and 3 bases from J; bases unmatched to any gene: 11. CDR1 is SGDLS and CDR2 is YYNGEE in the germline V gene.

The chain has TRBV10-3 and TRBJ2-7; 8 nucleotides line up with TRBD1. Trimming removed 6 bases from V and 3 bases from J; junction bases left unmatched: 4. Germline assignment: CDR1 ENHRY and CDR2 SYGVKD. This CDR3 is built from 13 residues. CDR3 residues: CAIRKDRDYEQYF. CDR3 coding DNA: TGTGCCATCAGGAAGGACAGGGACTACGAGCAGTACTTC.

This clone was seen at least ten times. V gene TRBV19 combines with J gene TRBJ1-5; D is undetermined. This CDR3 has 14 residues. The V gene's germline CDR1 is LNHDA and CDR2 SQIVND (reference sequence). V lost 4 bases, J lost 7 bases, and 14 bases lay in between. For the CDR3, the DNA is TGTGCCAGTAGTACACCCGGGATGGGACAGCCCCAGCATTTT. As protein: CASSTPGMGQPQHF.